These 18 T cell receptor beta chains share one sample of origin, sequenced in a study of vaccination and CD4 T cells after COVID-19. Indicated treatment: approximately 9-day PBMC culture with coronavirus spike peptide pools or control peptides (ViraFEST assay). With the Oncomine TCR Beta short-read assay, DNA from cultured CD4+ T cells was sequenced. TCRdb fed the PCR reads into MiXCR, producing one record per CDR3 protein. This table holds around 20,000 distinct CDR3 sequences, around 29% found once. For these receptors, no antigen is known. Sequencing was done on a sample of cultured CD4+ T cells from blood. The receptor source for this set is a human donor with COVID-19.

The genes are TRBV2 and TRBJ2-7; tentatively, D is TRBD2 (6 bases). V was shortened by 5 bases and J by 4 bases, with 12 bases between the two germline ends. This CDR3 is built from 13 residues. The germline CDR1 and CDR2 sequences are SNHLY and FYNNEI. CDR3 in DNA: TGTGCCAGCAGTATGGCGGGGCAGTACGAGCAGTACTTC. Amino acids: CASSMAGQYEQYF.

This clonotype occurred a few times. This chain links TRBV6-1 with TRBJ1-2, with 10 positions matching TRBD1. Germline lookup yields CDR1 MNHNS and CDR2 SASEGT. There are 15 residues in the CDR3. V dropped 6 bases and J dropped 2; count of bases not matched to a gene: 6. The CDR3 DNA is TGTGCCAGCAGCTCCCAGGGACAGGGGAACTATGGCTACACCTTC. Its translation is CASSSQGQGNYGYTF.

V and J are TRBV2 and TRBJ1-5, with a tentative D call TRBD1 (5 bases). The V end lost 6 bases, the J end lost 6 bases, and 9 bases lay between the germline ends. Germline CDR1 is SNHLY and CDR2 is FYNNEI. The CDR3 spans 12 residues. CDR3 in amino acids: CASRDTAQPQHF. CDR3 DNA: TGTGCCAGCAGGGACACAGCTCAGCCCCAGCATTTT.

This chain joins TRBV5-1 and TRBJ2-3; TRBD2 matches 16 bases. With V trimmed by 4 bases and J by 4 bases, 6 bases remained unmatched. The CDR3 contains 17 residues. Germline assignment: CDR1 SGHRS and CDR2 YFSETQ. In DNA, the CDR3 is TGCGCCAGCAGCCGCGGGACTAGCGGGGGGGCTCCAGATACGCAGTATTTT. The encoded protein is CASSRGTSGGAPDTQYF.

This clonotype was picked up a small number of times. The chain carries TRBV20-1 and TRBJ1-6; no definite D call. Germline loops: CDR1 DFQATT, CDR2 SNEGSKA (reference sequence). The CDR3 runs to 14 residues. Trimming took off 0 bases at V and 6 bases at J, with 9 bases between the two ends. The CDR3 region is CSARDSTLNSPLHF. CDR3 nucleotides: TGCAGTGCTAGAGACAGCACACTTAATTCACCCCTCCACTTT.

This clonotype was detected only a few times. The chain recombines TRBV7-8 with TRBJ1-1; D gene uncertain. The CDR3 has 11 residues. Germline-derived CDR1 and CDR2 are SGHVS and FQNEAQ. Trimming took off 4 bases at V and 13 bases at J, with 13 bases between the two ends. In nucleotides, the CDR3 is TGTGCCAGCAGCTCCGACGGCGGGGTTTTCTTT. As protein: CASSSDGGVFF. The entire variable domain, with the rest obtained from reference TRBV7-8 and TRBJ1-1, is as follows: GAGVSQSPRYKVAKRGQDVALRCDPISGHVSLFWYQQALGQGPEFLTYFQNEAQLDKSGLPSDRFFAERPEGSVSTLKIQRTQQEDSAVYLCASSSDGGVFFGQGTRLTVV.

The V call is TRBV4-1, the J call TRBJ1-2, with 7 bases fitting TRBD1. Per the germline V gene, CDR1 is MGHRA and CDR2 is YSYEKL. The ends lost 4 bases at V and 7 bases at J; junction bases unmatched: 12. This CDR3 spans 15 amino acids. This CDR3 reads CASSPRQGYLVGYTF. The CDR3, as DNA: TGCGCCAGCAGCCCCCGACAGGGATATTTGGTTGGCTACACCTTC.

Within the sample, this clonotype is medium-sized. The chain links TRBV15 to TRBJ1-4, with 9 bases lining up with TRBD1. This CDR3 contains 15 residues. V gave up 4 bases and J gave up 7 bases; unmatched junction bases: 7. Germline V CDR1 and CDR2: LNHNV, YYDKDF (reference sequence). CDR3 coding DNA: TGTGCCACCAGCACAACGACAGGGGGAGGTGAAAAACTGTTTTTT. Protein product: CATSTTTGGGEKLFF.

The chain carries TRBV6-5 and TRBJ2-6; D is possibly TRBD1 (6 bases). Germline CDR1 MNHEY, CDR2 SVGAGI. Trimming left V 0 bases short and J 0 bases short, with 12 bases between. This CDR3 has 18 amino acids. Written as DNA, the CDR3 is TGTGCCAGCAGTTACTCTTCTGGGGGCGGCTCTGGGGCCAACGTCCTGACTTTC. It encodes CASSYSSGGGSGANVLTF.

The table lists this clonotype with a few counts. V usage is TRBV27 and J usage is TRBJ2-2; 7 positions match TRBD2. Germline assignment: CDR1 MNHEY and CDR2 SMNVEV (reference sequence). Unmatched junction bases numbered 2, after V lost 1 base and J lost 0 bases. This CDR3 contains 16 residues. CDR3 DNA: TGTGCCAGCAGTTTATGGCTAGCGGCGAACACCGGGGAGCTGTTTTTT. Residues: CASSLWLAANTGELFF.

The chain links TRBV28 to TRBJ2-7; the D gene is possibly TRBD1 (5 bases). The CDR3 has 14 amino acids. Germline assignment: CDR1 MDHEN and CDR2 SYDVKM. Trimming pared 1 base from V and 5 bases from J, leaving 12 bases between. This CDR3 is CASSLFSGSNEQYF. CDR3 DNA sequence: TGTGCCAGCAGTTTATTTTCAGGGTCTAACGAGCAGTACTTC.

The chain carries TRBV7-2 and TRBJ1-4; D is unclear. There are 14 residues in the CDR3. Per the germline V gene, CDR1 is SGHTA and CDR2 is FQGNSA. The V gene lost 5 bases and the J gene lost 2 bases, with 9 bases spanning the gap. CDR3 in amino acids: CASSPDLTNEKLFF. CDR3 DNA sequence: TGTGCCAGCAGCCCAGACCTTACTAATGAAAAACTGTTTTTT. The variable domain in full, with the rest retrieved from reference TRBV7-2 and TRBJ1-4, is GAGVSQSPSNKVTEKGKDVELRCDPISGHTALYWYRQSLGQGLEFLIYFQGNSAPDKSGLPSDRFSAERTGGSVSTLTIQRTQQEDSAVYLCASSPDLTNEKLFFGSGTQLSVL.

The chain recombines TRBV12-3 or TRBV12-4 with TRBJ1-2; D is unresolved. The CDR3 spans 14 residues. The ends were cut back, 1 base at V and 3 bases at J, with 9 bases in the middle. This CDR3 reads CASSLVGRYYGYTF. Written as DNA, the CDR3 is TGTGCCAGCAGTTTAGTCGGGAGGTACTATGGCTACACCTTC.

This rearrangement joins TRBV11-3 to TRBJ1-6; possibly TRBD1 for D (6 bases). The V end was cut by 2 bases, the J end by 10 bases, with 6 bases between. From germline, CDR1 is SGHNT and CDR2 YENEEA. This CDR3 spans 12 amino acids. The CDR3: CASSLQGSPLHF. The CDR3 nucleotides read TGTGCCAGCAGCTTACAGGGGTCACCCCTCCACTTT.

The V gene is TRBV2, the J gene TRBJ1-1; tentatively, D is TRBD1 (6 bases). The germline V and J ends were trimmed by 2 bases and 10 bases, with 11 bases remaining between them. Germline V gene lookup returns CDR1 SNHLY and CDR2 FYNNEI. CDR3 length: 12 amino acids. The CDR3 DNA is TGTGCCAGCAGTGAATGGGGGGCAGGAGCTTTCTTT. This gives the protein CASSEWGAGAFF. Combining the CDR3 with reference TRBV2 and TRBJ1-1 gives the whole variable domain EPEVTQTPSHQVTQMGQEVILRCVPISNHLYFYWYRQILGQKVEFLVSFYNNEISEKSEIFDDQFSVERPDGSNFTLKIRSTKLEDSAMYFCASSEWGAGAFFGQGTRLTVV.

The table lists this clonotype with a few counts. CDR3 residues: CASSLASGSANYGYTF. Written as DNA, the CDR3 is TGTGCCAGCAGCTTGGCGTCGGGGTCAGCTAACTATGGCTACACCTTC. The chain joins TRBV5-4 to TRBJ1-2, with D hard to call. The germline V gene encodes CDR1 SGHNT and CDR2 YYREEE (reference sequence). Trimming took off 0 bases at V and 0 bases at J, with 12 bases between the two ends. The CDR3 loop spans 16 amino acids.

The V call is TRBV30, the J call TRBJ1-1; D might be TRBD1 (5 bases). The germline gives CDR1 GTSNPN, CDR2 SVGIG (reference sequence). The CDR3 extends over 14 amino acids. Trimming took off 0 bases at V and 4 bases at J, with 12 bases between the two ends. The CDR3 DNA reads as TGTGCCTGGAGTGTAGCAGGGATAGGCACTGAAGCTTTCTTT. Translation: CAWSVAGIGTEAFF. Using reference TRBV30 and TRBJ1-1 for the parts outside the CDR3, the full variable domain is SQTIHQWPATLVQPVGSPLSLECTVEGTSNPNLYWYRQAAGRGLQLLFYSVGIGQISSEVPQNLSASRPQDRQFILSSKKLLLSDSGFYLCAWSVAGIGTEAFFGQGTRLTVV.

This clonotype counts as medium-sized. The chain recombines TRBV7-9 with TRBJ1-6; 7 bases are a match to TRBD1. V lost 3 bases and J lost 5; bases outside the gene matches: 7. Germline loops: CDR1 SEHNR, CDR2 FQNEAQ (reference sequence). This CDR3 spans 16 amino acids. The CDR3 sequence is CASSFGWQGDNSPLHF. CDR3 bases: TGTGCCAGCAGCTTTGGTTGGCAGGGGGATAATTCACCCCTCCACTTT.